These 10 T cell receptor beta chains came from one sample sequenced in a study of monozygotic twins with inflammatory bowel disease (dated by TCRdb to the late 2010s). The method was 5' RACE. Reads for this sample came from an Illumina HiSeq 2500. TCRdb reprocessed the reads, so every CDR3 protein sequence counts as one entry and DNA is not shown. The sample's records list more than 300,000 distinct CDR3 sequences. Of the sample, approximately 2.4% falls within the top ten clones. The specimen sequenced was blood. The receptors derive from a human donor with ulcerative colitis or Crohn's disease, or a healthy co-twin of an affected twin (not recorded which).

This chain joins TRBV6-1 and TRBJ2-5; TCRdb's D gene call, TRBD1, goes unchecked for lack of DNA. This CDR3 has 15 residues. Germline lookup yields CDR1 MNHNS and CDR2 SASEGT. The CDR3 here is CASSKSGTTKKTQYF.

J is TRBJ2-7 and V is TRBV6-1; the TCRdb D gene call, TRBD1, has no DNA to confirm it. The germline V gene encodes CDR1 MNHNS and CDR2 SASEGT. This CDR3 comprises 15 residues. CDR3 amino acids: CASWAGRTVMSEQYF.

The CDR3 loop is CASSQDRGTGGGYGYTF. The chain uses TRBV4-2 and TRBJ1-2; the TRBD1 assignment by TCRdb is unverifiable without DNA. The CDR3 loop spans 17 amino acids. CDR1 and CDR2 (germline): LGHNA, YNFKEQ.

This chain uses TRBV7-3 with TRBJ2-7; TCRdb's D call of TRBD2 is untestable without DNA. The CDR3 runs 15 residues. CDR1 is SGHTA and CDR2 is FQGTGA in the germline V gene. The CDR3 region is CASSLGGTTGDEQYF.

The rearrangement links TRBV7-2 to TRBJ2-7; lacking DNA, the TRBD2 call made by TCRdb goes unchecked. The germline V gene has CDR1 SGHTA and CDR2 FQGNSA. The CDR3 spans 14 residues. The CDR3 is CASSLGASYYEQYF.

V and J are TRBV7-9 and TRBJ2-1. Germline V CDR1 and CDR2: SEHNR, FQNEAQ (reference sequence). There are 16 residues in the CDR3. The CDR3 region is CASSLAATRAYNEQFF.

J is TRBJ1-1 and V is TRBV7-6; TCRdb lists TRBD1, though no DNA is available to test this call. Germline V CDR1 and CDR2: SGHVS, FNYEAQ. The CDR3 sequence is 19 residues long. CDR3 amino acids: CASSSRGNKTPLPDTEAFF.

This sequence joins TRBV7-3 and TRBJ2-6; the TCRdb D gene call, TRBD2, has no DNA to confirm it. Germline-derived CDR1 and CDR2 are SGHTA and FQGTGA. The CDR3 contains 15 residues. CDR3 amino acids: CASSLGGYGANVLTF.

The chain combines TRBV5-1 with TRBJ1-4; TCRdb reports TRBD1, a call that lacks DNA to check it against. The CDR3 sequence is 17 residues long. CDR1 is SGHRS, CDR2 YFSETQ, per germline. The CDR3 here is CASSLSGTGRANEKLFF.

This chain joins TRBV6-5 and TRBJ2-4. The germline CDR1 and CDR2 sequences are MNHEY and SVGAGI. CDR3 length: 16 residues. The CDR3 sequence is CASSYSSSQAKNIQYF.